Reported below is one T cell receptor beta chain. The data were taken from a study of blood T cell repertoires in COVID-19. The protocol was immunoSEQ multiplex PCR, while the TCRdb copy is restricted to in-frame clones and leaves out a portion. Among 300,000 or so clones listed, 80% to 90% were seen once. In Cohort 3, a recovered donor had either two negative PCRs, clearance, or symptom resolution. The TCR sequence derives from a woman aged 18-29 years who had recovered from COVID-19. Sequencing was performed on PBMCs or T cells enriched from blood (not recorded which).

The DNA for the CDR3 is TGTGCCAGCAGCTTGGGTGCGGGAGGGGGCTACAATGAGCAGTTCTTC. Amino acid sequence: CASSLGAGGGYNEQFF. J is TRBJ2-1 and V is TRBV5-8, with 9 bases aligning to TRBD2. CDR1 is SGHTS, CDR2 YDEGEE, per germline. This CDR3 is built from 16 residues. V trimming: 0 bases; J trimming: 3 bases; junction bases outside the gene matches: 4.